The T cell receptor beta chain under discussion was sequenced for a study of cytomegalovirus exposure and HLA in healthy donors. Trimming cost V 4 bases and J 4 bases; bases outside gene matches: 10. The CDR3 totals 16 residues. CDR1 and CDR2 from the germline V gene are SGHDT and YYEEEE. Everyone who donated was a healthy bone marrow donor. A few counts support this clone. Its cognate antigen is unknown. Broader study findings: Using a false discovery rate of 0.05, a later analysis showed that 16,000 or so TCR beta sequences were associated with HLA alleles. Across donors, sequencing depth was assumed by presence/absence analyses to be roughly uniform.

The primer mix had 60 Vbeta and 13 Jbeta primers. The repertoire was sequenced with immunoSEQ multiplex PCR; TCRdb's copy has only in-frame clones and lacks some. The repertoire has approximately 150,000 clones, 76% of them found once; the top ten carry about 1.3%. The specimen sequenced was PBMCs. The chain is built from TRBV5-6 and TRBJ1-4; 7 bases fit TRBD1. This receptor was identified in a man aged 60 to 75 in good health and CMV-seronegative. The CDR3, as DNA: TGTGCCAGCAGCGAAACGATGGGACAGCATAATGAAAAACTGTTTTTT. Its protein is CASSETMGQHNEKLFF.